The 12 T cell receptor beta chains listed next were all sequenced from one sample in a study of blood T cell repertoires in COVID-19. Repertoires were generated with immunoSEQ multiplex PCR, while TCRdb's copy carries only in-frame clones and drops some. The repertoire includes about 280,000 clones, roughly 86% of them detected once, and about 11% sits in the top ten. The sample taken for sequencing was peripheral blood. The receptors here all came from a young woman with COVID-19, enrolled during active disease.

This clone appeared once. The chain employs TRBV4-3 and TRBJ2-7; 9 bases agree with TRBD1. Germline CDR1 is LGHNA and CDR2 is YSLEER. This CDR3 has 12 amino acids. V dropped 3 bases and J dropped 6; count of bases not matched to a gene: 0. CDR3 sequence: CASSQTGGEQYF. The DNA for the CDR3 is TGCGCCAGCAGCCAGACAGGGGGCGAGCAGTACTTC.

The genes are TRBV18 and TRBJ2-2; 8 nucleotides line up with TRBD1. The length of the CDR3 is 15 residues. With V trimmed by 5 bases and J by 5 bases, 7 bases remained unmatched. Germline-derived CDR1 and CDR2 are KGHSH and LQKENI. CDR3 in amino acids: CASSSQDRATGELFF. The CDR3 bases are TGTGCCAGCTCATCCCAGGACAGGGCAACCGGGGAGCTGTTTTTT.

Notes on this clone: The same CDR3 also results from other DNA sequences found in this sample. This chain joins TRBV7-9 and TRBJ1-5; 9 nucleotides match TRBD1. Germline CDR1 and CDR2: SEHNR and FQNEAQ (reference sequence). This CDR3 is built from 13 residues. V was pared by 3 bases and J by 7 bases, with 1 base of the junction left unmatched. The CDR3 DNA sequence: TGTGCCAGCAGCTTGGGACAGGGCCAGCCCCAGCATTTT. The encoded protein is CASSLGQGQPQHF.

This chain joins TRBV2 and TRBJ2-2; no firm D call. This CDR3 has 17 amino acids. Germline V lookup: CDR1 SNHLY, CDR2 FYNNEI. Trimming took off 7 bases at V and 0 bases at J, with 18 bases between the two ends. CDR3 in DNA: TGTGCCAGCAAGATCGGAGTTTTGGCGACGAACACCGGGGAGCTGTTTTTT. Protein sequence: CASKIGVLATNTGELFF.

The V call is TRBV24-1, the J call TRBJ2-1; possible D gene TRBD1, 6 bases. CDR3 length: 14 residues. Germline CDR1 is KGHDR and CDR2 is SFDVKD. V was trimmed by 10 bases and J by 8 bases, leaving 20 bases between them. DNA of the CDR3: TGTGCCACTGCGGATGGCAGGGGATCCGATGAGCAGTTCTTC. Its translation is CATADGRGSDEQFF.

The CDR3 nucleotides are TGCGCCAGCAGCCAAGAGTTGAGACAGGGTAGCACAGATACGCAGTATTTT. Protein sequence: CASSQELRQGSTDTQYF. The J gene is TRBJ2-3, the V gene TRBV4-1, with 7 bases lining up with TRBD1. The CDR3 loop spans 17 amino acids. From germline, CDR1 is MGHRA and CDR2 YSYEKL. The ends lost 0 bases at V and 0 bases at J; junction bases unmatched: 6.

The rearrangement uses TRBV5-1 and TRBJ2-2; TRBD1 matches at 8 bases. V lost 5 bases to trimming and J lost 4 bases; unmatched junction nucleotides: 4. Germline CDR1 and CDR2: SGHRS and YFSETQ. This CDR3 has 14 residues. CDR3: CASRPTGVTGELFF. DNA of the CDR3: TGCGCCAGCAGACCGACAGGGGTCACCGGGGAGCTGTTTTTT.

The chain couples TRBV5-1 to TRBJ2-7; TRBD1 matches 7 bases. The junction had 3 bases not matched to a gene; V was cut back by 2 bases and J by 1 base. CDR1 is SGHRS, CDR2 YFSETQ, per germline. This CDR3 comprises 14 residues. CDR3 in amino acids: CASSFGTASYEQYF. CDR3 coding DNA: TGCGCCAGCAGCTTTGGGACAGCTTCCTACGAGCAGTACTTC.

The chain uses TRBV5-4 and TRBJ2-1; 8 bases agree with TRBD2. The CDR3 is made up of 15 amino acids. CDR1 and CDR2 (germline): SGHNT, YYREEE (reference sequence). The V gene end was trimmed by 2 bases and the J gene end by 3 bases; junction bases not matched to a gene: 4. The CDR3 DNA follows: TGTGCCAGCAGCTTTCCCACTAGCGGCTACAATGAGCAGTTCTTC. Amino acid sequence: CASSFPTSGYNEQFF.

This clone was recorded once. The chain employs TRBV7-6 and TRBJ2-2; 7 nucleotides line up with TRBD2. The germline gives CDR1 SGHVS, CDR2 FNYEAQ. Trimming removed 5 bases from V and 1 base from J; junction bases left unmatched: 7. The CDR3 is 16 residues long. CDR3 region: CASSPRVAGNTGELFF. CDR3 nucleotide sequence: TGTGCCAGCAGCCCCCGGGTAGCGGGGAACACCGGGGAGCTGTTTTTT.

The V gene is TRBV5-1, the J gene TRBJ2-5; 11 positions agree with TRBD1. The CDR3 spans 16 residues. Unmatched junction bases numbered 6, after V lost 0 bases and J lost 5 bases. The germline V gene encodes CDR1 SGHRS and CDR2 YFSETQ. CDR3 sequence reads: CASSLGGQGARETQYF. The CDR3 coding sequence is TGCGCCAGCAGCTTGGGTGGACAGGGGGCTCGGGAGACCCAGTACTTC. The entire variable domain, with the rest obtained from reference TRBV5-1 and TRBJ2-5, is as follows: KAGVTQTPRYLIKTRGQQVTLSCSPISGHRSVSWYQQTPGQGLQFLFEYFSETQRNKGNFPGRFSGRQFSNSRSEMNVSTLELGDSALYLCASSLGGQGARETQYFGPGTRLLVL.

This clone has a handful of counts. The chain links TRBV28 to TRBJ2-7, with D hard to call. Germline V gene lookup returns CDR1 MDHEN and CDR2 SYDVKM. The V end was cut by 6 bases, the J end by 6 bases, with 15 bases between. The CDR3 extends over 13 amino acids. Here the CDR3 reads CASRAVPPGEQYF. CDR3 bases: TGTGCCAGCAGGGCCGTACCGCCAGGCGAGCAGTACTTC. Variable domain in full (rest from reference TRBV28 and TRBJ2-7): DVKVTQSSRYLVKRTGEKVFLECVQDMDHENMFWYRQDPGLGLRLIYFSYDVKMKEKGDIPEGYSVSREKKERFSLILESASTNQTSMYLCASRAVPPGEQYFGPGTRLTVT.